These 18 T cell receptor beta chains share one sample of origin, sequenced in a study of blood T cell repertoires in COVID-19. Some clones are missing from TCRdb's copy, which holds only in-frame ones; the method was immunoSEQ multiplex PCR. The sample records some 140,000 clones, under 95% being singletons. Sequencing input: peripheral blood. These receptors were collected from a man between 45 and 60 years old with acute or convalescent COVID-19.

The chain recombines TRBV28 with TRBJ1-1, with D possibly matching TRBD1 (5 bases). The V gene lost 7 bases and the J gene lost 1 base, with 13 bases spanning the gap. Germline CDR1 reads MDHEN; CDR2 reads SYDVKM. The CDR3 is made up of 14 amino acids. In DNA, the CDR3 is TGTGCCAGCATAGGTGGGGCGGAGAACACTGAAGCTTTCTTT. Translation: CASIGGAENTEAFF.

V gene TRBV19 combines with J gene TRBJ1-2; 10 bases agree with TRBD1. This CDR3 contains 18 residues. From germline, CDR1 is LNHDA and CDR2 SQIVND (reference sequence). V lost 6 bases, J lost 1 base, and 14 bases stayed unmatched. DNA of the CDR3: TGTGCCAGTAGGAGACAGGGGGCGAACCCTTCGCTTAACTATGGCTACACCTTC. This codes for CASRRQGANPSLNYGYTF.

The genes are TRBV6-1 and TRBJ2-7, with TRBD2 as a possible D gene (5 bases). Germline CDR1 is MNHNS and CDR2 is SASEGT. There are 11 residues in the CDR3. V was shortened by 9 bases and J by 3 bases, with 9 bases between the two germline ends. As DNA, the CDR3 is TGTGCCAGTTCAGAGGGCTACGAGCAGTACTTC. Encoded protein: CASSEGYEQYF.

This clone was counted once. The chain employs TRBV5-1 and TRBJ1-1; the D gene is possibly TRBD1 (5 bases). V lost 0 bases and J lost 4, with 13 bases in between. The CDR3 loop spans 15 amino acids. CDR1 is SGHRS, CDR2 YFSETQ, per germline. The CDR3 is CASSLVGVTGTEAFF. The CDR3 region has the DNA TGCGCCAGCAGCTTGGTTGGGGTCACAGGCACTGAAGCTTTCTTT.

V usage is TRBV9 and J usage is TRBJ2-1, with 12 bases identical to TRBD2. Germline CDR1 and CDR2: SGDLS and YYNGEE. Germline trimming cut 4 bases from V and 5 bases from J; bases unmatched to any gene: 7. This CDR3 is 16 amino acids long. The CDR3 bases are TGTGCCAGCAGCATCCCTAGCGGGGGGGCTCACAATGAGCAGTTCTTC. Translated, it gives CASSIPSGGAHNEQFF.

The chain is built from TRBV11-2 and TRBJ1-6; 9 nucleotides align to TRBD1. V lost 3 bases and J lost 1; bases outside the gene matches: 10. CDR3 size: 19 residues. Germline V gives CDR1 SGHAT, CDR2 FQNNGV. The CDR3 region is CASSFGTGPRISYNSPLHF. CDR3 coding DNA: TGTGCCAGCAGCTTTGGGACAGGGCCCCGAATTTCCTATAATTCACCCCTCCACTTT.

This chain links TRBV5-1 with TRBJ1-4; D uncertain. The germline gives CDR1 SGHRS, CDR2 YFSETQ. V shed 2 bases and J shed 5 bases, with 10 bases lying between them. This CDR3 has 14 residues. Here the CDR3 DNA reads TGCGCCAGCAGCTTCGGCAGGATGAATGAAAAACTGTTTTTT. It encodes CASSFGRMNEKLFF. The full variable domain, with the rest looked up from reference TRBV5-1 and TRBJ1-4, is KAGVTQTPRYLIKTRGQQVTLSCSPISGHRSVSWYQQTPGQGLQFLFEYFSETQRNKGNFPGRFSGRQFSNSRSEMNVSTLELGDSALYLCASSFGRMNEKLFFGSGTQLSVL.

The chain links TRBV28 to TRBJ2-1; weak D call: TRBD1 (6 bases). Germline assignment: CDR1 MDHEN and CDR2 SYDVKM. V lost 3 bases and J 8 bases, leaving 11 bases between the germline ends. This CDR3 comprises 13 residues. CDR3 in amino acids: CASSFNRVDEQFF. Written as DNA, the CDR3 is TGTGCCAGCAGTTTTAACAGGGTTGATGAGCAGTTCTTC.

The chain recombines TRBV10-3 with TRBJ2-7, with 9 bases fitting TRBD2. After removal of 10 bases from V and 4 bases from J, the junction contained 8 bases not matched to a gene. The CDR3 is 13 amino acids. Germline assignment: CDR1 ENHRY and CDR2 SYGVKD. DNA for the CDR3: TGTGCCACCACCACGACTAGCGGATACGAGCAGTACTTC. Its translation is CATTTTSGYEQYF.

The chain has TRBV5-1 and TRBJ2-3; 7 nucleotides match TRBD2. The CDR3 is made up of 16 amino acids. The V gene end was trimmed by 2 bases and the J gene end by 6 bases; junction bases not matched to a gene: 12. The germline CDR1 and CDR2 sequences are SGHRS and YFSETQ. The CDR3 DNA follows: TGCGCCAGCAGCTTACCTCTAGCGGAGGGAGTGGATACGCAGTATTTT. Translated: CASSLPLAEGVDTQYF.

The chain combines TRBV28 with TRBJ2-7; 8 bases line up with TRBD1. The J segment lost 5 bases and the V segment lost 6 bases, leaving 12 bases of the junction unmatched. The CDR3 loop spans 15 amino acids. CDR1 and CDR2 (germline): MDHEN, SYDVKM. The CDR3 DNA follows: TGTGCCAGCAGCACATCCGGGACAGGAGGACACGAGCAGTACTTC. It translates to CASSTSGTGGHEQYF.

This clone was counted a few times. The chain recombines TRBV10-1 with TRBJ2-7; maybe TRBD1 (6 bases). The CDR3 loop spans 16 amino acids. The germline CDR1 and CDR2 sequences are WNHNN and SYGVQD (reference sequence). Trimming took off 0 bases at V and 0 bases at J, with 12 bases between the two ends. This CDR3 reads CASSESGIGGSYEQYF. DNA for the CDR3: TGCGCCAGCAGTGAGTCTGGAATAGGGGGCTCCTACGAGCAGTACTTC.

V usage is TRBV24-1 and J usage is TRBJ2-2; TRBD2 is a possible D gene (5 bases). CDR1 KGHDR and CDR2 SFDVKD come from the germline V gene. V lost 3 bases, J lost 2 bases, and 9 bases lay in between. The length of the CDR3 is 15 residues. For the CDR3, the DNA is TGTGCCACCAGTGATGCCGGGAAAAACACCGGGGAGCTGTTTTTT. This translates into CATSDAGKNTGELFF.

The CDR3 here is CASSGSSYNEQFF. CDR3 bases: TGTGCCAGCTCCGGGAGCTCCTACAATGAGCAGTTCTTC. The rearrangement joins TRBV18 to TRBJ2-1; possible D gene TRBD2, 6 bases. The CDR3 has 13 residues. The V gene lost 6 bases and the J gene lost 0 bases, with 6 bases spanning the gap. The germline V gene encodes CDR1 KGHSH and CDR2 LQKENI.

This sequence joins TRBV7-2 and TRBJ1-2; 11 bases align to TRBD1. Germline V gene data show CDR1 as SGHTA and CDR2 as FQGNSA. The V segment lost 5 bases and the J segment 10 bases; nucleotides outside the gene matches: 9. This CDR3 comprises 14 residues. The CDR3 DNA sequence: TGTGCCAGCAGCAACTGGGGGACAGGGGGACCCTACACCTTC. Amino acids: CASSNWGTGGPYTF.

V and J are TRBV3-1 (or the pseudogene TRBV3-2) and TRBJ1-1; weak D call: TRBD1 (6 bases). Germline lookup yields CDR1 LGHDT and CDR2 YNNKEL (reference sequence). The CDR3 sequence is 15 residues long. V was clipped by 1 base and J by 3 bases, with 12 bases between them. Here the CDR3 DNA reads TGTGCCAGCAGCCAAGGTAGGACAGATGACACTGAAGCTTTCTTT. Protein product: CASSQGRTDDTEAFF.

The genes are TRBV10-3 and TRBJ1-1; D remains unclear. This CDR3 has 12 residues. CDR1 and CDR2 (germline): ENHRY, SYGVKD. V was clipped by 0 bases and J by 7 bases, with 6 bases between them. CDR3 sequence (DNA): TGTGCCATCAGTGAGTCGGCGGTTGAAGCTTTCTTT. Its protein product is CAISESAVEAFF.

This chain links TRBV11-3 with TRBJ2-2, with unresolved D. V was shortened by 8 bases and J by 1 base, with 11 bases between the two germline ends. CDR3 size: 14 residues. Germline loops: CDR1 SGHNT, CDR2 YENEEA. The CDR3 coding sequence is TGTGCCAGCGCGGCAAACCTGAACACCGGGGAGCTGTTTTTT. Amino acids: CASAANLNTGELFF.